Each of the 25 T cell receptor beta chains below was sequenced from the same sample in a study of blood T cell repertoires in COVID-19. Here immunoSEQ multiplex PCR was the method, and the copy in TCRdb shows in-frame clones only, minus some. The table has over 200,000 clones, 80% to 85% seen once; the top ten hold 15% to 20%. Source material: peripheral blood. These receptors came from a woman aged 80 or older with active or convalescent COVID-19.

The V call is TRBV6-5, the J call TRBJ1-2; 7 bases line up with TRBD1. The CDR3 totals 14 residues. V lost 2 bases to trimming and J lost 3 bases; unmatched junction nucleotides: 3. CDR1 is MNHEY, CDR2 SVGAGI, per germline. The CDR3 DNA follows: TGTGCCAGCAGTTACAAAGGGGGCTACTATGGCTACACCTTC. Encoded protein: CASSYKGGYYGYTF.

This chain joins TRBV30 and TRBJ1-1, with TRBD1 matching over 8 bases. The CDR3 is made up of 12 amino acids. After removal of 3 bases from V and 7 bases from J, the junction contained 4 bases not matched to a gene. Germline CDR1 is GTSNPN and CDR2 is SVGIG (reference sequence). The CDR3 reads CAWSRGPDEAFF. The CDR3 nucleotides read TGTGCCTGGAGCAGGGGGCCAGATGAAGCTTTCTTT. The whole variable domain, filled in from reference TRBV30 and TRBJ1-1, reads SQTIHQWPATLVQPVGSPLSLECTVEGTSNPNLYWYRQAAGRGLQLLFYSVGIGQISSEVPQNLSASRPQDRQFILSSKKLLLSDSGFYLCAWSRGPDEAFFGQGTRLTVV.

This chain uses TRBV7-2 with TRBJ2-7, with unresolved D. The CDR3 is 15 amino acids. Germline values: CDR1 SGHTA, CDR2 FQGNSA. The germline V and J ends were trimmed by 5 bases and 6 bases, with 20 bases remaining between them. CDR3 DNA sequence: TGTGCCAGCAGCCTATTTGGTAGTTACGAAAGCGAGCAGTACTTC. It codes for CASSLFGSYESEQYF.

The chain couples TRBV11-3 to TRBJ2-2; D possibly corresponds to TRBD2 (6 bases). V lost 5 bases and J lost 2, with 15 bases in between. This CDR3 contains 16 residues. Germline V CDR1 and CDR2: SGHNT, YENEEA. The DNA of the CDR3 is TGTGCCAGCAGCGGTTCGGGTAGCGGAAACACCGGGGAGCTGTTTTTT. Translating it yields CASSGSGSGNTGELFF.

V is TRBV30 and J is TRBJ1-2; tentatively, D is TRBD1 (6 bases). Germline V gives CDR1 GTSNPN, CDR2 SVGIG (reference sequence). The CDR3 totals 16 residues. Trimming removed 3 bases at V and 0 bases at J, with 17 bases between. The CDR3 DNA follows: TGTGCCTGGAGAGCAGGGGCTATCTTAGCTAACTATGGCTACACCTTC. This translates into CAWRAGAILANYGYTF.

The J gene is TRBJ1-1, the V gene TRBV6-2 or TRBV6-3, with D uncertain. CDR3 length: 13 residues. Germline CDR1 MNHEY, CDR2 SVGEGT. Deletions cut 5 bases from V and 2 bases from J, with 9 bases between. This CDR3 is CASSRQSNTEAFF. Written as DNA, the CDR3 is TGTGCCAGCAGTCGACAATCAAACACTGAAGCTTTCTTT.

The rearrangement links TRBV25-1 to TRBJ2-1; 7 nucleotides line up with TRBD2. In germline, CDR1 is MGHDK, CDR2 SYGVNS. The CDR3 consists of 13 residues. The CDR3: CGPRDYAHFEQFF. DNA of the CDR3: TGTGGGCCCCGGGACTACGCCCATTTTGAGCAGTTCTTC.

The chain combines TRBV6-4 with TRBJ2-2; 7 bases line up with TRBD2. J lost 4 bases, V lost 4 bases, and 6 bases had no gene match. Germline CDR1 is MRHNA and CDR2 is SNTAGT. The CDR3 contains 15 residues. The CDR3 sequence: CASSVDGGTTGELFF. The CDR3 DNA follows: TGTGCCAGCAGTGTGGACGGGGGGACCACCGGGGAGCTGTTTTTT.

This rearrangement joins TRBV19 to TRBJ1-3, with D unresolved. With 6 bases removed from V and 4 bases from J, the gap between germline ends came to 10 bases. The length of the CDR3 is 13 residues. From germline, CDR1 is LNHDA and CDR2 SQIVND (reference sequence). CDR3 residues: CASSSTIGNTIYF. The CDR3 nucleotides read TGTGCCAGTAGCTCGACAATAGGAAACACCATATATTTT.

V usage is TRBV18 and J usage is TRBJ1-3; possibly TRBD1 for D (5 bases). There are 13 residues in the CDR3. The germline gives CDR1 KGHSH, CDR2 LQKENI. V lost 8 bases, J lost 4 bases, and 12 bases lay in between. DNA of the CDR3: TGTGCCAGCGGAGGGACGTCGGGAAACACCATATATTTT. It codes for CASGGTSGNTIYF.

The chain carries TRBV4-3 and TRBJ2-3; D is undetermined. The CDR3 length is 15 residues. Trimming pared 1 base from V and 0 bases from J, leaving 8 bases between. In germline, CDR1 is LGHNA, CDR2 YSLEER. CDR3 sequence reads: CASSQAQISTDTQYF. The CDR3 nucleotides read TGCGCCAGCAGCCAAGCGCAGATTAGCACAGATACGCAGTATTTT.

The CDR3: CASSYSGGRQETQYF. The CDR3 DNA sequence: TGTGCCAGCAGTTACTCAGGGGGGAGGCAAGAGACCCAGTACTTC. The chain is built from TRBV9 and TRBJ2-5; tentative D call: TRBD1 (7 bases). Germline CDR1 reads SGDLS; CDR2 reads YYNGEE. The length of the CDR3 is 15 residues. Between the trimmed V and J ends, which lost 5 bases and 2 bases, there was a span of 16 bases.

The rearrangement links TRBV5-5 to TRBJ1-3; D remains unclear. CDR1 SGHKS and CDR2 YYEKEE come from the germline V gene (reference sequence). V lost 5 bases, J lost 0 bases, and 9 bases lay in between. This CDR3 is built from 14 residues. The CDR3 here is CASSRESSGNTIYF. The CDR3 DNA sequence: TGTGCCAGCAGTCGAGAGAGCTCTGGAAACACCATATATTTT.

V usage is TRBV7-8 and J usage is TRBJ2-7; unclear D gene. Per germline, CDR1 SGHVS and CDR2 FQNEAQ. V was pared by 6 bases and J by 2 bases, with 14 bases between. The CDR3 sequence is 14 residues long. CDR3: CASSRKAGTYEQYF. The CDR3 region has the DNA TGTGCCAGCAGTCGAAAGGCAGGCACCTACGAGCAGTACTTC. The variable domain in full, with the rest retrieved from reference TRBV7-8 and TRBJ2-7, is GAGVSQSPRYKVAKRGQDVALRCDPISGHVSLFWYQQALGQGPEFLTYFQNEAQLDKSGLPSDRFFAERPEGSVSTLKIQRTQQEDSAVYLCASSRKAGTYEQYFGPGTRLTVT.

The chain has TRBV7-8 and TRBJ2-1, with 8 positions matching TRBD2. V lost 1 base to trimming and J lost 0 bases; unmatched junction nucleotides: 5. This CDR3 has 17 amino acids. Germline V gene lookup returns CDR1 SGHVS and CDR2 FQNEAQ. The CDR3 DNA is TGTGCCAGCAGCTTAGGGGGACTAGGAAGCTCCTACAATGAGCAGTTCTTC. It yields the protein CASSLGGLGSSYNEQFF.

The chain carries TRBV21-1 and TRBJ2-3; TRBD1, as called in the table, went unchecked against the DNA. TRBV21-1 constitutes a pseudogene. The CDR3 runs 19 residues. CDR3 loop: CASSKDAGGQGPFTDTQYF. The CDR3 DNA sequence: TGTGCCAGCAGCAAAGACGCTGGGGGACAGGGGCCTTTCACAGATACGCAGTATTTT.

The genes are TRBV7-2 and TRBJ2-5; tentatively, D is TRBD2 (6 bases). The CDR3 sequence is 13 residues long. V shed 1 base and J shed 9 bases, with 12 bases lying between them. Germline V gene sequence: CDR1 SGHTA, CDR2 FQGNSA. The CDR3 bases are TGTGCCAGCAGCTTAGTAGGCGGGGTGTCCCAGTACTTC. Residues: CASSLVGGVSQYF. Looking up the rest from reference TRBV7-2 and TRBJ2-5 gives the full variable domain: GAGVSQSPSNKVTEKGKDVELRCDPISGHTALYWYRQSLGQGLEFLIYFQGNSAPDKSGLPSDRFSAERTGGSVSTLTIQRTQQEDSAVYLCASSLVGGVSQYFGPGTRLLVL.

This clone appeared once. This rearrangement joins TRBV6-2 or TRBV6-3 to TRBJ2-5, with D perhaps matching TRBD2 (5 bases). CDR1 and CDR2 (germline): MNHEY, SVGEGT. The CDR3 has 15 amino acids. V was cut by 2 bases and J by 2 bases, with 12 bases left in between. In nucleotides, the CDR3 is TGTGCCAGCAGTTACCCCGGACTGCTTCAAGAGACCCAGTACTTC. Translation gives CASSYPGLLQETQYF.

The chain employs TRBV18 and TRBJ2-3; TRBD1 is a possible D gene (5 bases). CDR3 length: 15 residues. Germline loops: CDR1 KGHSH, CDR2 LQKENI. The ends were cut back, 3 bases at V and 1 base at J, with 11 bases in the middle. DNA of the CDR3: TGTGCCAGCTCACCTTCAGGGTGGGGCACAGATACGCAGTATTTT. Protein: CASSPSGWGTDTQYF.

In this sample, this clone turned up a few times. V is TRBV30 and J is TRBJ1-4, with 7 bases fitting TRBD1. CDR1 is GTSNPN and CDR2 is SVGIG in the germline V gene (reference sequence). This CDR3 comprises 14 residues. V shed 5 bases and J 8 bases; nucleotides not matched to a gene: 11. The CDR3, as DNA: TGTGCCTGGGTCCACCGGGACAGCGGGGAAAAACTGTTTTTT. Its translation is CAWVHRDSGEKLFF.

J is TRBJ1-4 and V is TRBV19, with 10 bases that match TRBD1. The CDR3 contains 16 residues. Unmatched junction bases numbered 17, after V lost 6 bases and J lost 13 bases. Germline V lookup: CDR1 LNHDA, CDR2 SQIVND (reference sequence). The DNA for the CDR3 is TGTGCCAGTAGCCCGAGGGACAGGGGTGAGCGAAGAGGACTGTTTTTT. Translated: CASSPRDRGERRGLFF.

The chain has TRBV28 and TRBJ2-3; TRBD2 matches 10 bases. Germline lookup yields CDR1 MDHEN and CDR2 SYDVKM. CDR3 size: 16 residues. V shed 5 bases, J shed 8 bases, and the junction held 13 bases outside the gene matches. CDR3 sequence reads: CASSLLAGGHVVTQYF. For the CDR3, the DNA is TGTGCCAGCAGTCTTTTAGCGGGGGGCCATGTAGTTACGCAGTATTTT.

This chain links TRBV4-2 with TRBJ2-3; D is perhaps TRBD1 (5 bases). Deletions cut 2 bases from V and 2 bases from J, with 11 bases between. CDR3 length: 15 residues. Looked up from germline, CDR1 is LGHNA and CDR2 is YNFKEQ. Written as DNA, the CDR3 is TGTGCCAGCAGCCAATCAGGGTCCTCCACAGATACGCAGTATTTT. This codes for CASSQSGSSTDTQYF.

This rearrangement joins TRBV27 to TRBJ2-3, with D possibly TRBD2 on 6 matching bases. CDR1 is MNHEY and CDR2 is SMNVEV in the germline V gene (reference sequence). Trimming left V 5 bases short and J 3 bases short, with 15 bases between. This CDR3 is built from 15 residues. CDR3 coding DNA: TGTGCCAGCAGTCCCTACCGGGGGAGAACAGATACGCAGTATTTT. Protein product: CASSPYRGRTDTQYF.

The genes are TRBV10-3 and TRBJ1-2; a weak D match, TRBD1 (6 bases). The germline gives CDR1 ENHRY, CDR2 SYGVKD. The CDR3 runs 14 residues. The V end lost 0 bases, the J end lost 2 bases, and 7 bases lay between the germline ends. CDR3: CAISESDRNYGYTF. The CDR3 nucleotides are TGTGCCATCAGTGAGTCTGACAGGAACTATGGCTACACCTTC.